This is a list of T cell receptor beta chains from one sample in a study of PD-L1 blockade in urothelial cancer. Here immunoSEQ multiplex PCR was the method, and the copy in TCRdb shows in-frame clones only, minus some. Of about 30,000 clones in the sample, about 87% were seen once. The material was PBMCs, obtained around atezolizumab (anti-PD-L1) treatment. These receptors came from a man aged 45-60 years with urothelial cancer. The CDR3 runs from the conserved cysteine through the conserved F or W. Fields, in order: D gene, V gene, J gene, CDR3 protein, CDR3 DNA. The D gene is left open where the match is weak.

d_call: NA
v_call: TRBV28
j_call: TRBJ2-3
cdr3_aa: CASRIPVSRSDTQYF
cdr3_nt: TGTGCCAGCAGGATTCCCGTCAGTCGATCGGATACGCAGTATTTT

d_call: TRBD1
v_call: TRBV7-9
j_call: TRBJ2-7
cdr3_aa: CASSLNRGYEQYF
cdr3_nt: TGTGCCAGCAGCTTAAACAGGGGATACGAGCAGTACTTC

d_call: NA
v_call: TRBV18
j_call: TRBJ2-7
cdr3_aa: CASSPLDNSYEQYF
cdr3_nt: TGTGCCAGCTCACCTTTAGACAACTCCTACGAGCAGTACTTC

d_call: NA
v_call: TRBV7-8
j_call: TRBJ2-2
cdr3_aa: CASSPRAGELFF
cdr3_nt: TGTGCCAGCAGCCCCCGGGCCGGGGAGCTGTTTTTT

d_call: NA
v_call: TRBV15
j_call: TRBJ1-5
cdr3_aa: CATSREGFPNLGAQHF
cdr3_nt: TGTGCCACCAGCAGAGAGGGCTTTCCTAACTTAGGGGCCCAGCATTTT

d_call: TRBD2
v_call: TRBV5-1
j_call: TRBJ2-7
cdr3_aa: CASSLAVAGGRSYEQYF
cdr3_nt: TGCGCCAGCAGCTTGGCGGTAGCGGGAGGCCGCTCCTACGAGCAGTACTTC

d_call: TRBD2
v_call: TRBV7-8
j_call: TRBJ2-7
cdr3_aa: CASSLTGTIILEQYF
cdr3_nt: TGTGCCAGCAGCCTAACCGGGACTATTATTTTAGAGCAGTACTTC

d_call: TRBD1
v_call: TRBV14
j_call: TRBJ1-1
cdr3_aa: CASSQRTGRNTEAFF
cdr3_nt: TGTGCCAGCAGCCAACGGACAGGGAGGAACACTGAAGCTTTCTTT

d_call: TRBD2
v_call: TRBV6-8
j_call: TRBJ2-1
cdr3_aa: CASRRLAGGPGNEQFF
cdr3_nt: TGTGCCAGCAGAAGACTAGCGGGGGGGCCAGGCAATGAGCAGTTCTTC

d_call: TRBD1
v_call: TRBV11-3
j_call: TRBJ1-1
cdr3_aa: CASSPGRGRATWNTEAFF
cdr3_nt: TGTGCCAGCAGCCCGGGCAGGGGGCGGGCGACTTGGAACACTGAAGCTTTCTTT

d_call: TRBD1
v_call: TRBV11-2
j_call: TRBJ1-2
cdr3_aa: CASSSLRGRGLGYTF
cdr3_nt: TGTGCCAGCAGTTCCCTCAGGGGGCGGGGGCTTGGCTACACCTTC

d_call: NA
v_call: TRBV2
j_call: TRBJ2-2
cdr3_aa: CASNSLAANTGELFF
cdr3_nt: TGTGCCAGCAACTCCCTAGCAGCGAACACCGGGGAGCTGTTTTTT

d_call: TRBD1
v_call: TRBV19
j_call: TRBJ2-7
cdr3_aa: CASSPPGTGVYEQYF
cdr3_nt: TGTGCCAGTAGCCCCCCCGGGACAGGGGTATACGAGCAGTACTTC

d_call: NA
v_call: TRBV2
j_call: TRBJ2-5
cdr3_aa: CASSVGTTQETQYF
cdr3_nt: TGTGCCAGCAGTGTTGGGACAACCCAAGAGACCCAGTACTTC

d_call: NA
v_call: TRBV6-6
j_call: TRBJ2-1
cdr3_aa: CASRDRSYNEQFF
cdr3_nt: TGTGCCAGCAGAGACAGATCCTACAATGAGCAGTTCTTC